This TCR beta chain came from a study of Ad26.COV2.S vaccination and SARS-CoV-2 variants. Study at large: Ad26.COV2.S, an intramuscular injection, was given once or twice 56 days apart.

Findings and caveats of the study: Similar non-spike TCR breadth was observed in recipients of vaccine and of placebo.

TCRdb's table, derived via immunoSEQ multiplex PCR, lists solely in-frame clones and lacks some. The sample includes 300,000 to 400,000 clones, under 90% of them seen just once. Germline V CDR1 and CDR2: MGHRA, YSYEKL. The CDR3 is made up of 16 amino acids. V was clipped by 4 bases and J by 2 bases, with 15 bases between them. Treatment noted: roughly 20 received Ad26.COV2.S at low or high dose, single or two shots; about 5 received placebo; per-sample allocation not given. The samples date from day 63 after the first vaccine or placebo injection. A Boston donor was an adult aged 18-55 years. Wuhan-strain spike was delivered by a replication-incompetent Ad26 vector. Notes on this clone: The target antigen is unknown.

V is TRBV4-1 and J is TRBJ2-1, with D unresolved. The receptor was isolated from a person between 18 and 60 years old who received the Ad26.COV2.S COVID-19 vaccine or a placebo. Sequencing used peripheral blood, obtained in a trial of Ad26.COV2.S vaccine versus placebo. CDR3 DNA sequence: TGCGCCAGCAGCCCTGTGGGCCACCGTCCCTACAATGAGCAGTTCTTC. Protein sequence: CASSPVGHRPYNEQFF.